This T cell receptor (beta chain) originates from a study of blood T cell repertoires in COVID-19. Study at large: COVID-19 samples, acute and convalescent, were from the United States, Italy and Spain. The cDNA or gDNA used as material had been derived from T cells, B-cell-depleted T cells, or PBMCs.

In the original processing: By means of reference gene primer amplification, nucleated cell counts were estimated. Only in-frame clones appear in the TCRdb table, and some are missing; sequencing was by immunoSEQ multiplex PCR. The D gene and trimming were derived from the DNA, and the V and J assignments and clone size from that table. The sample lists around 190,000 clones, approximately 90% occurring once. Germline loops: CDR1 KGHSH, CDR2 LQKENI. J was trimmed by 6 bases and V by 5 bases; bases with no gene match: 4. This CDR3 is 14 amino acids long. This chain links TRBV18 with TRBJ1-4; TRBD1 matches 9 bases. The receptor comes from a human donor in a cohort sampled during active COVID-19. Sample: peripheral blood. This CDR3 reads CASSRTGVYEKLFF. The CDR3 nucleotides are TGTGCCAGCTCAAGGACAGGGGTGTATGAAAAACTGTTTTTT.